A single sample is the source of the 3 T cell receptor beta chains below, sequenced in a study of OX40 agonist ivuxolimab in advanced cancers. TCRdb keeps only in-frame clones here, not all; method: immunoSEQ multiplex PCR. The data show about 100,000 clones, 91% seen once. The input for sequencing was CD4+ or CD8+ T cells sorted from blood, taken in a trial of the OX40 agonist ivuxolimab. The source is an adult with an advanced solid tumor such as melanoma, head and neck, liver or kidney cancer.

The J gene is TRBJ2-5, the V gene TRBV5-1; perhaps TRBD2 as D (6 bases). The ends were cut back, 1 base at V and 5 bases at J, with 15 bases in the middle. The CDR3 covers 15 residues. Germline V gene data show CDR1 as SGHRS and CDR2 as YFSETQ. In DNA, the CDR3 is TGCGCCAGCAGCTTGATGTCGGGGGTAGCGGAGACCCAGTACTTC. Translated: CASSLMSGVAETQYF. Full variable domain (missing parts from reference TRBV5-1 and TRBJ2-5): KAGVTQTPRYLIKTRGQQVTLSCSPISGHRSVSWYQQTPGQGLQFLFEYFSETQRNKGNFPGRFSGRQFSNSRSEMNVSTLELGDSALYLCASSLMSGVAETQYFGPGTRLLVL.

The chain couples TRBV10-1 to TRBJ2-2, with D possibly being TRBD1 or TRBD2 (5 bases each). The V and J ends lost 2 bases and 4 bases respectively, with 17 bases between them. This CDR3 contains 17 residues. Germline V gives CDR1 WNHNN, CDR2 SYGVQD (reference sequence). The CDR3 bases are TGCGCCAGCAGTGAGATTTCCATCCGGGGCCCCACCGGGGAGCTGTTTTTT. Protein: CASSEISIRGPTGELFF.

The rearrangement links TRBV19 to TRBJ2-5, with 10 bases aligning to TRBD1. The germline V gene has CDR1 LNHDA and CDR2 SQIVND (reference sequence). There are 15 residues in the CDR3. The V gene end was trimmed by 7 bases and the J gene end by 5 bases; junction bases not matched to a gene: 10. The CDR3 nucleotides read TGTGCCAGTATCGTGGACAGGGGGAAACGGGAGACCCAGTACTTC. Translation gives CASIVDRGKRETQYF.